The source of this TCR beta chain is a study of blood T cell repertoires in COVID-19. Background on the study: Material from acute and convalescent COVID-19 was sourced from the United States, Italy and Spain. T cells, B-cell-depleted T cells, or PBMCs supplied cDNA or gDNA.

Authors' analysis steps: Amplification of reference gene primers was used by the study to estimate nucleated cell counts. The protocol was immunoSEQ multiplex PCR, while the TCRdb copy is restricted to in-frame clones and leaves out a portion. That table gives V, J and clone size, and the DNA gave D and trimming. The sample contains roughly 81,000 clones, around nine tenths of which appear only once. The material sequenced was peripheral blood. The TCR originated in a man aged 65-85 years with active or convalescent COVID-19.

CDR3 protein: CASSYSSSGTRGEQYF. CDR3 sequence (DNA): TGTGCCAGCAGTTACTCGTCCTCCGGGACGCGGGGCGAGCAGTACTTC. This sequence joins TRBV6-5 and TRBJ2-7; tentative D call: TRBD2 (6 bases). The CDR3 has 16 residues. Germline loops: CDR1 MNHEY, CDR2 SVGAGI. V lost 0 bases, J lost 6 bases, and 18 bases lay in between.